These 16 T cell receptor beta chains were all obtained from the same sample, sequenced in a study of post-analysis software for immune sequencing data (dated by TCRdb to the mid-2010s). Overall study outcomes, separate from this receptor: Significantly higher frequencies in patients than in controls were found for roughly 5 TRBV segments, including TRBV5-6, TRBV5-1 and TRBV20-1.

Library prep was done by PCR. TCRdb lists the instrument as Illumina HiSeq 2500. Unique molecular identifiers were incorporated into TCR beta cDNA libraries to reduce PCR and sequencing biases. The raw public reads went through TCRdb reprocessing: fastp at Q25, MiXCR clone calling, in-frame beta chains kept. Entries that share a CDR3 protein sequence are merged under the most common genes and DNA. The sample records roughly 800,000 distinct CDR3 sequences, about 50% of which are singletons. Clones ranked in the top ten supply 4.6% of the sample. The antigens these receptors bind are not known. Sequencing used blood. Source of these receptors: a girl between 10 and 17 years old with multiple sclerosis.

The rearrangement uses TRBV6-2 or TRBV6-3 and TRBJ2-3; D perhaps matches TRBD1 (5 bases). Trimming removed 6 bases at V and 4 bases at J, with 11 bases between. The CDR3 length is 13 residues. The germline V gene encodes CDR1 MNHEY and CDR2 SVGEGT. The DNA for the CDR3 is TGTGCCAGCAGCGACAGAATCCCAGATACGCAGTATTTT. Amino acid sequence: CASSDRIPDTQYF.

This clonotype appeared a few times. The chain joins TRBV20-1 to TRBJ2-7, with TRBD2 matching over 11 bases. TRBJ2-5 explains the end of the DNA better; the J call may be wrong. The CDR3 runs to 17 residues. The germline V gene encodes CDR1 DFQATT and CDR2 SNEGSKA (reference sequence). The CDR3 nucleotides read TGCAGTGCTAGGCCGTGGTTAGCGGGAGGGACCCCAGAGACCCAGTACTTC. Translation gives CSARPWLAGGTPETQYF.

The V gene is TRBV20-1, the J gene TRBJ2-5, with 9 bases fitting TRBD2. The J call may be incorrect, as the DNA end agrees better with TRBJ2-7. This CDR3 spans 16 amino acids. Germline V CDR1 and CDR2: DFQATT, SNEGSKA (reference sequence). The CDR3 bases are TGCAGTGCTAGAGCTCGCCCTAGCGGGATTCGCCGCGAGCAGTACTTC. Translating gives CSARARPSGIRREQYF.

This clonotype was picked up a small number of times. V gene TRBV12-3 or TRBV12-4 combines with J gene TRBJ2-4, with D possibly being TRBD1 (6 bases). V was cut by 7 bases and J by 0 bases, with 16 bases left in between. CDR3 length: 16 residues. The CDR3 loop reads CASTFTGTRAKNIQYF. DNA of the CDR3: TGTGCCAGCACCTTCACCGGGACAAGAGCCAAAAACATTCAGTACTTC.

The count of this clonotype is one. The rearrangement uses TRBV7-2 and TRBJ1-1; 12 bases are shared with TRBD1. The CDR3 is made up of 14 amino acids. The V and J ends lost 5 bases and 10 bases, in that order; junction bases with no gene match: 8. The germline CDR1 and CDR2 sequences are SGHTA and FQGNSA. In DNA form, the CDR3 reads TGTGCCAGCAGCCTGGGACAGGGGGCGGGAAGAGCTTTCTTT. Translated: CASSLGQGAGRAFF.

The sample holds a few counts of this clonotype. CDR3 region: CSVDPAGYGYTF. DNA for the CDR3: TGCAGCGTTGATCCAGCCGGCTATGGCTACACCTTC. The genes are TRBV29-1 and TRBJ1-2; D uncertain. The CDR3 contains 12 residues. The ends were cut back, 3 bases at V and 4 bases at J, with 9 bases in the middle. In germline, CDR1 is SQVTM, CDR2 ANQGSEA.

This clonotype was counted only a few times. This chain links TRBV15 with TRBJ2-7; 8 bases agree with TRBD2. CDR3 length: 14 amino acids. Germline V gives CDR1 LNHNV, CDR2 YYDKDF (reference sequence). V gave up 3 bases and J gave up 0 bases; unmatched junction bases: 1. In nucleotides, the CDR3 is TGTGCCACCAGCAGTACTAGCGGCTCCTACGAGCAGTACTTC. Its translation is CATSSTSGSYEQYF.

The chain recombines TRBV5-1 with TRBJ2-5; a weak D match, TRBD1 (6 bases). Germline-derived CDR1 and CDR2 are SGHRS and YFSETQ. The germline V and J ends were trimmed by 0 bases and 0 bases, with 12 bases remaining between them. The CDR3 has 16 amino acids. CDR3 amino acids: CASSLGTVPYQETQYF. In nucleotides, the CDR3 is TGCGCCAGCAGCTTGGGGACAGTCCCGTACCAAGAGACCCAGTACTTC.

This chain uses TRBV11-2 with TRBJ2-1, with unresolved D. The V end was cut by 4 bases, the J end by 3 bases, with 7 bases between. The CDR3 contains 13 residues. The germline V gene has CDR1 SGHAT and CDR2 FQNNGV. The CDR3 DNA follows: TGTGCCAGCAGCTCTCTTGACTACAATGAGCAGTTCTTC. It translates to CASSSLDYNEQFF.

This chain joins TRBV20-1 and TRBJ2-7; TRBD2 agrees at 10 bases. Germline CDR1 reads DFQATT; CDR2 reads SNEGSKA (reference sequence). Trimming at V came to 5 bases and at J to 4 bases, leaving 2 bases not matched to a gene. The CDR3 extends over 12 amino acids. CDR3 DNA sequence: TGCAGTGCTCCTAGCGGGAGTTACGAGCAGTACTTC. As protein: CSAPSGSYEQYF.

The rearrangement links TRBV6-5 to TRBJ2-1; tentatively, D is TRBD2 (5 bases). The CDR3 has 13 amino acids. The germline CDR1 and CDR2 sequences are MNHEY and SVGAGI. V lost 5 bases and J lost 9, with 14 bases in between. The CDR3 spells CASSTRDYGEQFF. CDR3 in DNA: TGTGCCAGCAGTACCAGAGACTACGGTGAGCAGTTCTTC.

This clonotype was recorded a few times. This rearrangement joins TRBV20-1 to TRBJ2-5; weak D call: TRBD2 (7 bases). Deletions cut 4 bases from V and 6 bases from J, with 15 bases between. In germline, CDR1 is DFQATT, CDR2 SNEGSKA (reference sequence). This CDR3 is built from 13 residues. The CDR3 sequence: CSATPWGGQTQYF. The DNA for the CDR3 is TGCAGTGCTACTCCCTGGGGGGGGCAGACCCAGTACTTC.

This clonotype was seen just once. The rearrangement uses TRBV20-1 and TRBJ2-3, with 13 bases that match TRBD2. The CDR3 length is 16 residues. CDR1 is DFQATT, CDR2 SNEGSKA, per germline (reference sequence). Trimming removed 6 bases from V and 6 bases from J; junction bases left unmatched: 12. The CDR3 bases are TGCAGTGCACTCAGGACTAGCGGGAGAGTGAGGGATACGCAGTATTTT. Amino acids: CSALRTSGRVRDTQYF.

This sequence joins TRBV11-3 and TRBJ1-6; TRBD1 is a possible D gene (5 bases). Between the trimmed V and J ends, which lost 5 bases and 7 bases, there was a span of 18 bases. Germline CDR1 reads SGHNT; CDR2 reads YENEEA. The CDR3 runs 16 residues. The CDR3 here is CASSKGTVNWNSPLHF. CDR3 coding DNA: TGTGCCAGCAGCAAAGGGACGGTTAATTGGAATTCACCCCTCCACTTT.

The rearrangement joins TRBV6-2 or TRBV6-3 to TRBJ2-5, with D possibly being TRBD2 (6 bases). This CDR3 is built from 13 residues. The germline gives CDR1 MNHEY, CDR2 SVGEGT. V was clipped by 2 bases and J by 7 bases, with 11 bases between them. The CDR3 DNA sequence: TGTGCCAGCAGTTACGGAGGGCCCGGGACCCAGTACTTC. Protein product: CASSYGGPGTQYF.

The sample holds one count of this clonotype. V usage is TRBV5-1 and J usage is TRBJ2-1; D may be TRBD1 (6 bases). The germline V and J ends were trimmed by 4 bases and 8 bases, with 16 bases remaining between them. The germline CDR1 and CDR2 sequences are SGHRS and YFSETQ. The CDR3 contains 14 residues. Here the CDR3 reads CASSTSTGPYEQFF. The CDR3 DNA follows: TGCGCCAGCAGCACCTCGACAGGTCCCTATGAGCAGTTCTTC.